Following are 7 T cell receptor beta chains from one sample sequenced in a study of T cells after yellow fever vaccination. Each CDR3 protein gets one entry after TCRdb re-called the 5' RACE reads with MiXCR. The data show 450,000 to 650,000 distinct CDR3 sequences, 21% seen once. The source material was PBMCs, sampled approximately 20 days after the first yellow fever vaccination. These receptors were obtained from a man between 18 and 29 years old who received the YFV17D yellow fever vaccine.

The table lists this clonotype with many counts. This chain connects TRBV5-1 to TRBJ2-7, with D unresolved. V lost 4 bases and J lost 1, with 15 bases in between. The CDR3 has 15 amino acids. Germline V gene lookup returns CDR1 SGHRS and CDR2 YFSETQ. CDR3 DNA: TGCGCCAGCAGCCCCTATGACGTTTCTTCCTACGAGCAGTACTTC. It is translated as CASSPYDVSSYEQYF.

This clonotype was seen ten or more times. The CDR3 sequence: CASRDYNEQFF. CDR3 nucleotides: TGTGCCAGCAGAGATTACAATGAGCAGTTCTTC. The V and J genes are TRBV3-1 and TRBJ2-1; D is unresolved. Germline-derived CDR1 and CDR2 are LGHDT and YNNKEL (reference sequence). The CDR3 consists of 11 residues. With 6 bases removed from V and 4 bases from J, the gap between germline ends came to 4 bases.

Note on this clonotype: Because the CDR3 is missing its conserved closing phenylalanine or tryptophan, this is likely a read error. V usage is TRBV15 and J usage is TRBJ2-7, with 8 bases identical to TRBD1. CDR1 is LNHNV and CDR2 is YYDKDF in the germline V gene (reference sequence). This CDR3 region has 15 residues. Losses at the gene ends were 4 bases for V and 0 bases for J; bases not matched to a gene: 5. CDR3 DNA: TGTGCCACCAGCAAGGGACAGGACAGCTCCTACGAGCAGTACATC. The encoded protein is CATSKGQDSSYEQYI.

This rearrangement joins TRBV4-3 to TRBJ2-2; possibly TRBD1 for D (6 bases). Germline V lookup: CDR1 LGHNA, CDR2 YSLEER. Trimming cost V 5 bases and J 7 bases, with 11 bases left between them. This CDR3 contains 13 residues. The CDR3 region is CASSIDRFGELFF. For the CDR3, the DNA is TGCGCCAGCAGCATCGACAGGTTCGGGGAGCTGTTTTTT.

V usage is TRBV29-1 and J usage is TRBJ1-1; no clear D gene. Per the germline V gene, CDR1 is SQVTM and CDR2 is ANQGSEA. Trimming removed 6 bases from V and 8 bases from J, with 10 bases in between. The CDR3 length is 10 residues. The CDR3 DNA is TGCAGCGTACGAACCGGGGAAGCTTTCTTT. Translation gives CSVRTGEAFF.

The V and J genes are TRBV7-9 and TRBJ1-5; D is possibly TRBD1 (5 bases). The CDR3 length is 13 residues. Looked up from germline, CDR1 is SEHNR and CDR2 is FQNEAQ (reference sequence). V was clipped by 7 bases and J by 6 bases, with 13 bases between them. CDR3 in DNA: TGTGCCAGCAACCAGGGAGTCGGTCAGCCCCAGCATTTT. This codes for CASNQGVGQPQHF.

This clonotype was detected only a few times. The J gene is TRBJ2-3, the V gene TRBV15, with a tentative D call TRBD1 (6 bases). CDR1 and CDR2 from the germline V gene are LNHNV and YYDKDF (reference sequence). The CDR3 has 18 amino acids. Deletions cut 6 bases from V and 1 base from J, with 23 bases between. The DNA of the CDR3 is TGTGCCACCAGAACCTCCTATTCTATCGCAGGGGGCACAGATACGCAGTATTTT. This sequence encodes CATRTSYSIAGGTDTQYF.